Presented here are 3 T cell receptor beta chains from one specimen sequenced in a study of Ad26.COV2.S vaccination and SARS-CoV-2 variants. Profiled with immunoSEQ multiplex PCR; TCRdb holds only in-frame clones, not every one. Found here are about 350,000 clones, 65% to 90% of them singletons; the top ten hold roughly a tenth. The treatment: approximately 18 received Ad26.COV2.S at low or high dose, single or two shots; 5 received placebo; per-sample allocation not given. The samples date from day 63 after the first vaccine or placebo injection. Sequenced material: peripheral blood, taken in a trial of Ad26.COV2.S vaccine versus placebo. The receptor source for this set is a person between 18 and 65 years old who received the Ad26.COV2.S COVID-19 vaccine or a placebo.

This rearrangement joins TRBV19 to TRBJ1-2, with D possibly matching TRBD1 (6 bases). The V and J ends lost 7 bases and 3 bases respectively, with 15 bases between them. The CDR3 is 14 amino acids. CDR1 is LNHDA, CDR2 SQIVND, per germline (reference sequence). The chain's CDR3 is CASNIQGRHYGYTF. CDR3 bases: TGTGCCAGTAACATTCAGGGGCGCCACTATGGCTACACCTTC.

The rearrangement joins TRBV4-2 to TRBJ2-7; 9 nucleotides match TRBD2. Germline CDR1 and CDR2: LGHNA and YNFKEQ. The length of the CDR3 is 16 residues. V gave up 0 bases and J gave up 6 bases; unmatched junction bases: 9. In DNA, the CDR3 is TGTGCCAGCAGCCAAGATTCCGCGGGGGGGCTCGGCGAGCAGTACTTC. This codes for CASSQDSAGGLGEQYF.

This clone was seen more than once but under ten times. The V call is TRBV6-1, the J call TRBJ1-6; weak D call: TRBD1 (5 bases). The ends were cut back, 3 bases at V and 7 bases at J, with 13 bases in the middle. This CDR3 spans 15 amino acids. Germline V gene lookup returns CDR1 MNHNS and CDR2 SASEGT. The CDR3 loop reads CASSEIRDPNSPLHF. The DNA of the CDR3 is TGTGCCAGCAGTGAGATCCGGGACCCAAATTCACCCCTCCACTTT.